The 24 T cell receptor beta chains below all came from one sample that was sequenced in a study of T-cell memory formation after mild COVID-19. TCRdb itself ran the 5' RACE reads through MiXCR, one entry per CDR3 protein. The sample has some 100,000 distinct CDR3 sequences; around 10% are singletons. The sample taken for sequencing was PBMCs or a T cell subset sorted from them (not recorded which). Every receptor here comes from a man aged 18 to 35 who had mild COVID-19 (a few samples of this study predate the infection). Cell type and time point are not known.

This clonotype was seen a few times. The chain is built from TRBV28 and TRBJ2-1, with D unclear. Germline V lookup: CDR1 MDHEN, CDR2 SYDVKM. The CDR3 totals 13 residues. Trimming stripped 3 bases from V and 4 bases from J, with 7 bases between. The CDR3 nucleotides read TGTGCCAGCAGTTTTCTTAGTTACAATGAGCAGTTCTTC. It translates to CASSFLSYNEQFF.

This clonotype was seen many times. The rearrangement links TRBV20-1 to TRBJ2-1; 9 bases match TRBD2. Germline V gene data show CDR1 as DFQATT and CDR2 as SNEGSKA (reference sequence). This CDR3 has 17 amino acids. The J segment lost 1 base and the V segment lost 4 bases, leaving 11 bases of the junction unmatched. The CDR3 region has the DNA TGCAGTGCTAAGGTGTTCGCGGGGGGGCCTTCCTACAATGAGCAGTTCTTC. Its protein product is CSAKVFAGGPSYNEQFF.

For the CDR3, the DNA is TGCGCCAGCACCTCCAGAGAAGCGGGGGGGAACGAGCAGTTCTTC. As protein: CASTSREAGGNEQFF. The rearrangement links TRBV4-1 to TRBJ2-1; 10 bases are shared with TRBD2. The germline gives CDR1 MGHRA, CDR2 YSYEKL. V was clipped by 7 bases and J by 10 bases; unmatched bases: 13. The CDR3 is 15 residues long.

The table lists this clonotype with many counts. V gene TRBV28 combines with J gene TRBJ2-1, with no clear D. CDR1 is MDHEN and CDR2 is SYDVKM in the germline V gene. Trimming took 3 bases from V and 7 from J, leaving 7 bases between them. This CDR3 has 12 residues. This CDR3 is CASSLSQNEQFF. Here the CDR3 DNA reads TGTGCCAGCAGTTTGTCGCAAAATGAGCAGTTCTTC.

The table lists this clonotype with a few counts. The rearrangement joins TRBV6-5 to TRBJ1-2; the D gene is possibly TRBD1 (6 bases). The CDR3 is 13 amino acids. Looked up from germline, CDR1 is MNHEY and CDR2 is SVGAGI. V was cut by 6 bases and J by 8 bases, with 16 bases left in between. The CDR3 loop reads CASRPGGGSGYTF. CDR3 DNA: TGTGCCAGCAGGCCGGGGGGGGGCTCCGGCTACACCTTC.

This clonotype was counted ten times or more. The chain carries TRBV27 and TRBJ2-3; 10 bases map to TRBD2. V shed 2 bases, J shed 2 bases, and the junction held 4 bases outside the gene matches. From germline, CDR1 is MNHEY and CDR2 SMNVEV (reference sequence). CDR3 length: 16 residues. In DNA, the CDR3 is TGTGCCAGCAGTTTAACTACTAGCGGGGACACAGATACGCAGTATTTT. Protein sequence: CASSLTTSGDTDTQYF.

This clonotype was recorded a few times. V gene TRBV20-1 combines with J gene TRBJ1-2; tentatively, D is TRBD1 (5 bases). This CDR3 comprises 9 residues. CDR1 and CDR2 from the germline V gene are DFQATT and SNEGSKA (reference sequence). The V end lost 8 bases, the J end lost 9 bases, and 10 bases lay between the germline ends. In DNA, the CDR3 is TGCAGTTGGGGCGATAGCTACACCTTC. Amino acids: CSWGDSYTF.

This sequence joins TRBV20-1 and TRBJ2-1, with D possibly being TRBD2 (6 bases). The germline CDR1 and CDR2 sequences are DFQATT and SNEGSKA (reference sequence). V lost 3 bases, J lost 1 base, and 7 bases lay in between. CDR3 size: 13 residues. The CDR3 loop reads CSASRESYNEQFF. The DNA for the CDR3 is TGCAGTGCTAGTCGGGAGTCCTACAATGAGCAGTTCTTC.

Remarks on this clonotype: A read error is possible here, since a much larger clone lies one base away. The V gene is TRBV25-1, the J gene TRBJ1-1, with no clear D. This CDR3 contains 11 residues. Germline assignment: CDR1 MGHDK and CDR2 SYGVNS. V was trimmed by 5 bases and J by 6 bases, leaving 7 bases between them. The CDR3 DNA is TGTGCCAGCAGTAGAGGGTCTGAAGCTTTCTTT. Translation: CASSRGSEAFF.

This clonotype was seen more than once but under ten times. The genes are TRBV28 and TRBJ1-5; D remains unclear. The CDR3 is 14 residues long. Trimming removed 3 bases from V and 4 bases from J, with 10 bases in between. CDR1 MDHEN and CDR2 SYDVKM come from the germline V gene. The CDR3 DNA sequence: TGTGCCAGCAGTTTCAGACTGATAAATCAGCCCCAGCATTTT. As protein: CASSFRLINQPQHF.

The table lists this clonotype with a few counts. The J gene is TRBJ2-3, the V gene TRBV12-3 or TRBV12-4; the match to TRBD2 covers 9 bases. With 3 bases clipped from V and 2 bases from J, the junction kept 9 bases outside the gene matches. The CDR3 totals 17 residues. In DNA, the CDR3 is TGTGCCAGCAGTTTTTGGCGGCTAGCGGGGTTCACAGATACGCAGTATTTT. Translation gives CASSFWRLAGFTDTQYF.

This clonotype turned up a few times. V usage is TRBV24-1 and J usage is TRBJ2-5; 8 nucleotides line up with TRBD1. The CDR3 totals 15 residues. Germline V gives CDR1 KGHDR, CDR2 SFDVKD. The V segment lost 10 bases and the J segment 5 bases; nucleotides outside the gene matches: 14. CDR3 protein: CATSTGALAAETQYF. The CDR3 DNA sequence: TGTGCCACGTCGACAGGGGCTCTCGCGGCGGAGACCCAGTACTTC.

The table lists this clonotype with many counts. The junction differs from germline at one of its ends, possibly a read error. This chain links TRBV11-2 with TRBJ2-2, with D tentatively TRBD2 (6 bases). CDR3 size: 13 residues. Germline V lookup: CDR1 SGHAT, CDR2 FQNNGV. The CDR3 region is CASSLGGAGELFF. In nucleotides, the CDR3 is TGTGCCAGCAGTTTAGGAGGGGCCGGGGAGCTGTTTTTT.

This clonotype was found a few times. The V and J genes are TRBV25-1 and TRBJ1-1; no reliable D call. In germline, CDR1 is MGHDK, CDR2 SYGVNS. This CDR3 comprises 13 residues. The V gene lost 5 bases and the J gene lost 1 base, with 8 bases spanning the gap. CDR3 coding DNA: TGTGCCAGCAGTCGTGGAGGGAACACTGAAGCTTTCTTT. Translation gives CASSRGGNTEAFF.

In its sample, this clonotype was seen a few times. The V and J genes are TRBV12-3 or TRBV12-4 and TRBJ2-4; TRBD2 might be the D (6 bases). Trimming took off 8 bases at V and 4 bases at J, with 12 bases between the two ends. This CDR3 has 13 residues. The CDR3 bases are TGTGCCAGCCTGTCCGGGGGTAAAAACATTCAGTACTTC. Translating gives CASLSGGKNIQYF.

This clonotype was detected a few times. A junction end diverges from the germline sequence, so it may reflect a read error. The V call is TRBV7-7, the J call TRBJ2-3, with D perhaps assigned TRBD1 or TRBD2 (5 bases each). The length of the CDR3 is 16 residues. Germline-derived CDR1 and CDR2 are SSHAT and FNYEAQ (reference sequence). The CDR3, as DNA: TGTGCTAGCAGCCCAACATACCGGGACGGAACAGATACGCAGTATTTT. Residues: CASSPTYRDGTDTQYF.

The V gene is TRBV11-2, the J gene TRBJ2-7; TRBD2 matches 7 bases. The ends lost 5 bases at V and 0 bases at J; junction bases unmatched: 7. The CDR3 covers 15 residues. Germline loops: CDR1 SGHAT, CDR2 FQNNGV. The CDR3 region is CASSQRGGGSYEQYF. In nucleotides, the CDR3 is TGTGCCAGCAGCCAGCGCGGGGGAGGCTCCTACGAGCAGTACTTC.

This clonotype was seen a few times. The CDR3 bases are TGTGCCAGCAGTTACTCGGGGGACATTCAGTACTTC. The encoded protein is CASSYSGDIQYF. This chain joins TRBV7-8 and TRBJ2-4; a weak D match, TRBD2 (6 bases). Germline V CDR1 and CDR2: SGHVS, FQNEAQ. The V and J ends lost 6 bases and 8 bases respectively, with 11 bases between them. This CDR3 contains 12 residues.

This clonotype was seen a few times. The chain recombines TRBV12-3 or TRBV12-4 with TRBJ2-1; D gene ambiguous. The CDR3 spans 11 residues. The V end lost 5 bases, the J end lost 15 bases, and 14 bases lay between the germline ends. CDR3 sequence: CASSARKGAFF. CDR3 sequence (DNA): TGTGCCAGCAGTGCCCGAAAGGGCGCGTTCTTC.

This clonotype came up many times. The CDR3 region has the DNA TGCGCCAGCAGCCAAGATCGGGGGGCGGAGACCCAGTACTTC. The encoded protein is CASSQDRGAETQYF. V usage is TRBV4-1 and J usage is TRBJ2-5; D perhaps matches TRBD2 (7 bases). The V and J ends lost 0 bases and 5 bases respectively, with 10 bases between them. Germline values: CDR1 MGHRA, CDR2 YSYEKL. The CDR3 runs 14 residues.

This clonotype was counted a few times. CDR3 in amino acids: CASSQGALAGSYNEQFF. DNA for the CDR3: TGTGCCAGCAGCCAAGGGGCTCTAGCGGGGAGTTACAATGAGCAGTTCTTC. The chain combines TRBV3-1 with TRBJ2-1; 9 bases align to TRBD2. V shed 1 base, J shed 4 bases, and the junction held 8 bases outside the gene matches. The length of the CDR3 is 17 residues. Germline V gives CDR1 LGHDT, CDR2 YNNKEL (reference sequence).

There are a few counts of this clonotype. The chain employs TRBV4-1 and TRBJ2-1; a possible D gene is TRBD2 (5 bases). Germline values: CDR1 MGHRA, CDR2 YSYEKL. CDR3 length: 15 amino acids. The V end was cut by 4 bases, the J end by 7 bases, with 17 bases between. The CDR3 region has the DNA TGCGCCAGCAGCCTGAGGTACCTAGCCAGTAATGAGCAGTTCTTC. This gives the protein CASSLRYLASNEQFF.

This clonotype was recorded a few times. The J gene is TRBJ1-6, the V gene TRBV4-1; tentative D call: TRBD1 (5 bases). CDR1 and CDR2 from the germline V gene are MGHRA and YSYEKL. This CDR3 has 15 residues. Trimming took off 1 base at V and 7 bases at J, with 11 bases between the two ends. Written as DNA, the CDR3 is TGCGCCAGCAGCCAAGCCGGGGAGGGGAATTCACCCCTCCACTTT. This codes for CASSQAGEGNSPLHF.

The chain recombines TRBV7-9 with TRBJ2-7; the D is unclear. Germline V gene sequence: CDR1 SEHNR, CDR2 FQNEAQ (reference sequence). V was pared by 6 bases and J by 2 bases, with 8 bases between. This CDR3 comprises 12 residues. CDR3 nucleotide sequence: TGTGCCAGCAGGGCCGAGCCCTACGAGCAGTACTTC. This sequence encodes CASRAEPYEQYF.